The 10 T cell receptor beta chains listed next were all sequenced from one sample in a study of shared clonotypes between healthy human individuals. Sequencing was performed with immunoSEQ multiplex PCR; in TCRdb, only in-frame clones are kept and a portion is missing. The sample has 2.3 million or so clones, approximately 95% seen once. The material sequenced was naive CD4+ T cells from PBMCs. Subset here: CD45RA+ positively selected. The receptors shown here come from a man younger than 35 in good health. Some clones in this sample may be carry-over from other donors' samples.

This chain joins TRBV5-6 and TRBJ1-2; no clear D. CDR1 and CDR2 from the germline V gene are SGHDT and YYEEEE. This CDR3 is 17 amino acids long. V lost 3 bases, J lost 4 bases, and 22 bases lay in between. CDR3 sequence reads: CASSSIYLRPMGYGYTF. The CDR3 DNA reads as TGTGCCAGCAGCTCCATCTACCTCCGGCCCATGGGCTATGGCTACACCTTC.

Remarks on this clone: Other nucleotide sequences from this sample produce the same CDR3. The J gene is TRBJ2-3, the V gene TRBV5-1; D unresolved. The CDR3 length is 12 residues. Germline V gives CDR1 SGHRS, CDR2 YFSETQ. Trimming removed 2 bases from V and 3 bases from J, with 4 bases in between. In DNA form, the CDR3 reads TGCGCCAGCAGCTTAACTACAGATACGCAGTATTTT. It encodes CASSLTTDTQYF.

The CDR3 reads CAITGSSYNEQFF. The CDR3 nucleotides are TGTGCCATCACCGGCTCTTCCTACAATGAGCAGTTCTTC. The chain combines TRBV10-3 with TRBJ2-1; no definite D call. The length of the CDR3 is 13 residues. From germline, CDR1 is ENHRY and CDR2 SYGVKD. V lost 7 bases to trimming and J lost 1 base, with 8 bases between them.

The chain has TRBV18 and TRBJ1-1, with D unclear. Germline-derived CDR1 and CDR2 are KGHSH and LQKENI. CDR3 length: 16 residues. V was pared by 1 base and J by 2 bases, with 14 bases between. The CDR3 DNA reads as TGTGCCAGCTCACCACTGACCTCAGACCCAAACACTGAAGCTTTCTTT. Its translation is CASSPLTSDPNTEAFF.

V and J are TRBV2 and TRBJ2-3; D unresolved. V lost 8 bases to trimming and J lost 1 base, with 10 bases between them. There are 13 residues in the CDR3. Germline V gene data show CDR1 as SNHLY and CDR2 as FYNNEI. The CDR3 reads CASLGGGTDTQYF. CDR3 coding DNA: TGTGCCAGCTTGGGCGGAGGCACAGATACGCAGTATTTT.

This chain uses TRBV5-1 with TRBJ2-1; TRBD1 agrees at 11 bases. CDR3 length equals 16 residues. The V gene's germline CDR1 is SGHRS and CDR2 YFSETQ. The V segment lost 2 bases and the J segment 7 bases; nucleotides outside the gene matches: 8. The chain's CDR3 is CASSLTTGTGGNEQFF. The CDR3, as DNA: TGCGCCAGCAGCTTAACGACCGGGACAGGGGGTAATGAGCAGTTCTTC.

The chain combines TRBV7-2 with TRBJ1-2, with D hard to call. V dropped 10 bases and J dropped 4 bases, with 16 bases sitting between them. The germline V gene encodes CDR1 SGHTA and CDR2 FQGNSA. The CDR3 is made up of 13 amino acids. The CDR3, as DNA: TGTGCCACCTCGCGGGGTCTTTCCTATGGCTACACCTTC. The encoded protein is CATSRGLSYGYTF. Together with reference TRBV7-2 and TRBJ1-2, the CDR3 gives the full variable domain: GAGVSQSPSNKVTEKGKDVELRCDPISGHTALYWYRQSLGQGLEFLIYFQGNSAPDKSGLPSDRFSAERTGGSVSTLTIQRTQQEDSAVYLCATSRGLSYGYTFGSGTRLTVV.

The CDR3 DNA reads as TGCGCCAGCAGCTTCCTGTCCAACTATGGCTACACCTTC. Translating it yields CASSFLSNYGYTF. This sequence joins TRBV5-1 and TRBJ1-2; D uncertain. Trimming left V 2 bases short and J 2 bases short, with 7 bases between. Germline V gene lookup returns CDR1 SGHRS and CDR2 YFSETQ. This CDR3 spans 13 amino acids.

V and J are TRBV2 and TRBJ1-2; weak D call: TRBD1 (5 bases). Trimming took off 4 bases at V and 3 bases at J, with 9 bases between the two ends. The germline CDR1 and CDR2 sequences are SNHLY and FYNNEI. The CDR3 is 13 residues long. DNA of the CDR3: TGTGCCAGCAGTGGGGGCCAGTACTATGGCTACACCTTC. Its protein product is CASSGGQYYGYTF.

With respect to this clone: The sample contains more than one DNA sequence encoding this CDR3. The rearrangement joins TRBV20-1 to TRBJ2-7; D may be TRBD1 (5 bases). This CDR3 comprises 11 residues. From germline, CDR1 is DFQATT and CDR2 SNEGSKA (reference sequence). Trimming took 6 bases from V and 2 from J, leaving 8 bases between them. In DNA form, the CDR3 reads TGCAGTGCCCCAGGGCCCTACGAGCAGTACTTC. Its translation: CSAPGPYEQYF.